This TCR beta chain was sequenced in a study of cytomegalovirus exposure and HLA in healthy donors. To note about this clone: The antigen is not known.

Study findings and constraints: In vitro assays verified that three CMV-associated chains recognized CMV antigens specifically.

Germline V CDR1 and CDR2: SEHNR, FQNEAQ (reference sequence). This CDR3 has 16 amino acids. Germline trimming cut 1 base from V and 10 bases from J; bases unmatched to any gene: 13. The PCR made use of 60 Vbeta and 13 Jbeta primers. The protocol was immunoSEQ multiplex PCR, while the TCRdb copy is restricted to in-frame clones and leaves out a portion. The table records about 200,000 clones, roughly 80% of them present only once. This TCR was recovered from a woman aged 25 to 39 in good health and CMV-seropositive. The sequenced sample was PBMCs. The chain combines TRBV7-9 with TRBJ2-1; TRBD2 agrees at 7 bases. CDR3 sequence (DNA): TGTGCCAGCAGCTTAGACGGACTAGTCGGTGTCTGGGAGCAGTTCTTC. This gives the protein CASSLDGLVGVWEQFF.